This T cell receptor (beta chain) was captured in a study of identical twins. TCRdb used MiXCR to reprocess the 5' RACE reads, holding one entry per CDR3 protein. Of 1.5 million to 2 million distinct CDR3 sequences in the sample, under 35% were seen once. In this sample, this clonotype turned up a few times. Germline-derived CDR1 and CDR2 are DFQATT and SNEGSKA (reference sequence). This CDR3 region has 15 residues. Trimming took 1 base from V and 0 from J; bases not matched to a gene: 1. This chain uses TRBV20-1 with TRBJ2-7, with 12 bases fitting TRBD2. What was sequenced was cord blood. The receptor was isolated from a newborn girl in good health. Here the CDR3 DNA reads TGCAGTGCTAGAGGGACTAGCGGGATCTCCTACGAGCAGTACTTC. It translates to CSARGTSGISYEQYF.